This record looks at one T cell receptor (beta chain) sequence and its context. Its antigen is still unknown. The input lacks base qualities; no much larger clone sits a single base away. Library preparation was by the immunoSEQ multiplex PCR assay. The source is immuneACCESS, and TCRdb retained only in-frame sequences with V and J called. Part of the clones is not carried over; for the studies checked, unresolved V genes explain less than half of this, and the remainder is unexplained. The sample records under 55,000 clones, more than 65% of which are singletons. The biggest ten clones account for 3.2% of the sample. Trimming removed 0 bases from V and 8 bases from J, leaving 14 bases between the germline ends. CDR1 SGDLS and CDR2 YYNGEE are derived from the germline V gene. The cysteine opens and the phenylalanine closes a CDR3 of 15 amino acids. Only the CDR3 portion is preserved as DNA: 45 bases, with reading frame beginning at the first base.

The study evaluated CTLA-4 blockade (ipilimumab) given together with focal radiation therapy in patients who had chemo-refractory metastatic non-small-cell lung cancer. This sample is part of a study of radiotherapy plus CTLA-4 blockade in lung cancer (dated by TCRdb to 2017 to 2018). Context from the whole study: Objective responses occurred in approximately 19% of enrolled patients, and just over 30% achieved disease control.

The study at large found these results: After treatment with radiotherapy and ipilimumab, TCR clones that originated in tumors expanded in peripheral blood. The strongest predictors of response, as reported, were early dynamic changes in blood T cell clones along with a rise in serum interferon-beta after radiation.

Here the sequenced sample was peripheral blood, taken from a patient treated with radiotherapy plus ipilimumab. The rearranged chain carries TRBV9 and TRBJ1-4; no confident D gene assignment can be made. The receptor's source is a human donor with non-small cell lung cancer who had a partial response to radiotherapy plus ipilimumab. The CDR3 reads CASSVGGGVKEKLFF. The DNA reads as follows: TGTGCCAGCAGCGTAGGGGGAGGAGTAAAGGAAAAACTGTTTTTT. The full variable domain, with segments outside the CDR3 supplied by the reference TRBV9 and TRBJ1-4 proteins, appears as DSGVTQTPKHLITATGQRVTLRCSPRSGDLSVYWYQQSLDQGLQFLIQYYNGEERAKGNILERFSAQQFPDLHSELNLSSLELGDSALYFCASSVGGGVKEKLFFGSGTQLSVL.